This paragraph reports one T cell receptor (beta chain). cDNA molecules, individually, were tagged with unique molecular identifiers. TCRdb passed the 5' RACE reads through MiXCR, listing each CDR3 protein once. The data show approximately 71,000 distinct CDR3 sequences, about a tenth seen once. The CDR3 has 12 residues. The germline V and J ends were trimmed by 4 bases and 6 bases, with 10 bases remaining between them. The germline V gene encodes CDR1 MNHEY and CDR2 SVGEGT. This entry belongs to a study of early T cells in non-severe SARS-CoV-2 infection. Sequencing was carried out using whole blood. This TCR was recovered from an adult who was a healthcare worker with PCR-confirmed SARS-CoV-2 infection or an uninfected control (not recorded which). The chain recombines TRBV6-2 or TRBV6-3 with TRBJ2-7, with D unclear. DNA of the CDR3: TGTGCCAGCAGTTCCTTCATCCGCGAGCAGTACTTC. It translates to CASSSFIREQYF.